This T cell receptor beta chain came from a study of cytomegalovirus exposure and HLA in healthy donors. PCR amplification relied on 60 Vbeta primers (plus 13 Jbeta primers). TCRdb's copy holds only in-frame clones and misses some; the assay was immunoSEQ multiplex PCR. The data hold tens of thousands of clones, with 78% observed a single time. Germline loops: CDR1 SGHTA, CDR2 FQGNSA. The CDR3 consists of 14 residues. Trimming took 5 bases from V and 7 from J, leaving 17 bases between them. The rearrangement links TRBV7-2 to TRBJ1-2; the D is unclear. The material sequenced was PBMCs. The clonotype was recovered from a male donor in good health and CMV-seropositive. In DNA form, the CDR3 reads TGTGCCAGCAGCCAACAGAGGGTGTTGAGTGGCTACACCTTC. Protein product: CASSQQRVLSGYTF.